This TCR beta chain was identified in a study of cytomegalovirus exposure and HLA in healthy donors. Findings and limits, study-wide: Cytomegalovirus association was assigned to about 180 TCR beta chains.

Germline lookup yields CDR1 SEHNR and CDR2 FQNEAQ (reference sequence). The V gene end was trimmed by 5 bases and the J gene end by 7 bases; junction bases not matched to a gene: 14. CDR3 length: 18 amino acids. Profiling relied on immunoSEQ multiplex PCR, and the TCRdb table lists in-frame clones only, not all of them. In the table there are 150,000 or so clones, 75% to 90% of which are singletons. These donors were members of the roughly 120-subject validation cohort, a group separate from the roughly 700-subject first cohort. To note about this clone: The antigen is not known.

The receptor was isolated from a woman aged 25 to 39 in good health and CMV-seropositive. The specimen sequenced was PBMCs. The chain is built from TRBV7-9 and TRBJ2-2; TRBD1 matches at 12 bases. The DNA for the CDR3 is TGTGCCAGCAGCCCCGTCCCGGGACAGGGGGCGAGTTTCGGGGAGCTGTTTTTT. It is translated as CASSPVPGQGASFGELFF.